This T cell receptor (beta chain) was retrieved from a study of blood T cell repertoires in COVID-19. The table came from immunoSEQ multiplex PCR; TCRdb's copy has only in-frame clones and leaves some out. The profile shows some 97,000 clones, approximately 89% of them singletons. The ends lost 6 bases at V and 1 base at J; junction bases unmatched: 1. The CDR3 has 13 residues. Sequenced input: peripheral blood. The chain uses TRBV12-3 or TRBV12-4 and TRBJ1-1, with TRBD1 matching 8 bases. This TCR was sampled from a man aged 45-65 years with active COVID-19. CDR3 bases: TGTGCCAGCAGGACAGGGGAGAACACTGAAGCTTTCTTT. Translated, it gives CASRTGENTEAFF.